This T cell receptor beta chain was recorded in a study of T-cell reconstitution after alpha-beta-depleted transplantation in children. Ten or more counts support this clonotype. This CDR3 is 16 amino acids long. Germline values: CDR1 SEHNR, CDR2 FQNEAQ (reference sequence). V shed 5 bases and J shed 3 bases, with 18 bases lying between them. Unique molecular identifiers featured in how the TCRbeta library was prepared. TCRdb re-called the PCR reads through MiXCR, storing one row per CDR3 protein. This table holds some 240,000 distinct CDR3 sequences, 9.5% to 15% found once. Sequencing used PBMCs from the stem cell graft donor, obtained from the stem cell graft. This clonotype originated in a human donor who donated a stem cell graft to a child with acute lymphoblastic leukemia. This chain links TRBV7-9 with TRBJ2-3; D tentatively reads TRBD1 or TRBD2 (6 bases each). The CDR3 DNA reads TGTGCCAGCAGCCCGCGGACGGGGGCGCAGACAGATACGCAGTATTTT. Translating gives CASSPRTGAQTDTQYF.